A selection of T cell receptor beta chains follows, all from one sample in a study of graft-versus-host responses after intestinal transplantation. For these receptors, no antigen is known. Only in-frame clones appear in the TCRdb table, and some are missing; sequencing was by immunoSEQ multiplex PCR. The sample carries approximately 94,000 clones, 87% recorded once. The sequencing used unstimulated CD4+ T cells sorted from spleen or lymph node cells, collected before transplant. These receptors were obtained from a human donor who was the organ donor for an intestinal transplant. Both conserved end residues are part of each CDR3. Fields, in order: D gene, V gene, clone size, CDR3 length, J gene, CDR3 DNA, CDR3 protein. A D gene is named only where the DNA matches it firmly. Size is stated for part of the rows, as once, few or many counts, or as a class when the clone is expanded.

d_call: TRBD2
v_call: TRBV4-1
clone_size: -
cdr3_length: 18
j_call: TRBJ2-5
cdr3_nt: TGCGCCAGCAGCCAAGAAACTACCGTAGCGGGGGGAGGGGAGACCCAGTACTTC
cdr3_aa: CASSQETTVAGGGETQYF

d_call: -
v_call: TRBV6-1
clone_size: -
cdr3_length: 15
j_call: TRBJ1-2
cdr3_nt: TGTGCCTCCACTTACCGCGGGGGGGAGAACTATGGCTACACCTTC
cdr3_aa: CASTYRGGENYGYTF

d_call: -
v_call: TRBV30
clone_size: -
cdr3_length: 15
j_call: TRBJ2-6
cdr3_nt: TGTGCCTGGAGGGTCAGCAGCTCTGGGGCCAACGTCCTGACTTTC
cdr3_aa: CAWRVSSSGANVLTF

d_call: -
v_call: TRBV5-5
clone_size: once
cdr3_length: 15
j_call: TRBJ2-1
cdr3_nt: TGTGCCAGCAGCCCCGAAGGGGTCCCCTACAATGAGCAGTTCTTC
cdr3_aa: CASSPEGVPYNEQFF

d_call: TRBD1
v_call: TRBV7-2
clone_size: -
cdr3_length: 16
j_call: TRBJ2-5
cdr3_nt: TGTGCCAGCAGTCTGTTGGGACAGGGAAGTAGGGAGACCCAGTACTTC
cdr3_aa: CASSLLGQGSRETQYF

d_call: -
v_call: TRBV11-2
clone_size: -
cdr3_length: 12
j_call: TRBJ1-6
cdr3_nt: TGTGCCAGCAGCTTAGTCGGTTCACCCCTCCACTTT
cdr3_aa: CASSLVGSPLHF

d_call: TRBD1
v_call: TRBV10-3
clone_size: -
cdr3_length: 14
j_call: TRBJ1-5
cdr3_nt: TGTGCCACCAGCTCCGGGACAGGCAATCAGCCCCAGCATTTT
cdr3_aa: CATSSGTGNQPQHF

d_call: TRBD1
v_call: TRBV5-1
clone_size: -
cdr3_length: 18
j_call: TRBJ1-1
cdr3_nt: TGCGCCAGCAGCTTTAGTATAGGGACAGGGGAGGGGAACACTGAAGCTTTCTTT
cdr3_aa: CASSFSIGTGEGNTEAFF

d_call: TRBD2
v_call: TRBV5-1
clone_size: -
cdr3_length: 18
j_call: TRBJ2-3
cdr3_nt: TGCGCCAGCAGCTTGAGAGCGGGGGGGCTTGGGGGCACAGATACGCAGTATTTT
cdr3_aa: CASSLRAGGLGGTDTQYF

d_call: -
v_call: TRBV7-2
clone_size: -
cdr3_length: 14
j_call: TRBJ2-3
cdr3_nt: TGTGCCAGCAGCTTAAGCGGAGGGCCAGATACGCAGTATTTT
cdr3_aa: CASSLSGGPDTQYF

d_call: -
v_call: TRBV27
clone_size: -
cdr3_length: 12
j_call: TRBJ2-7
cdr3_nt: TGTGCCAGCAGTGAAGCGCCCTCCGAGCAGTACTTC
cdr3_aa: CASSEAPSEQYF

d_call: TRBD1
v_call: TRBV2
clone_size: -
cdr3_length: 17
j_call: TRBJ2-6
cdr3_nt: TGTGCCAGCAGGGCGGACAGGGGAGGCTATGGGGCCAACGTCCTGACTTTC
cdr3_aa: CASRADRGGYGANVLTF

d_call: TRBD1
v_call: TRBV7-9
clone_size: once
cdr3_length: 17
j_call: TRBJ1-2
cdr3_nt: TGTGCCAGCAGCTCAAAAGGGACAGGCAAGCACGTTCATGGCTACACCTTC
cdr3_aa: CASSSKGTGKHVHGYTF

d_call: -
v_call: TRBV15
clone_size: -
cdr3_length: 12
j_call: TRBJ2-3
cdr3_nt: TGTGCCACCAGCTTTAGCACAGATACGCAGTATTTT
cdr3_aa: CATSFSTDTQYF

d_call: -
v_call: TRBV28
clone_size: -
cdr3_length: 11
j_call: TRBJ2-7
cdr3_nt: TGTGCCAGCAGTTTTATCTACGAGCAGTACTTC
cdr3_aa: CASSFIYEQYF

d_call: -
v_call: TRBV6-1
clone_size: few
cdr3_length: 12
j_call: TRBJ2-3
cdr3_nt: TGTGCCAGCAGCCAACCCTCGAATACGCAGTATTTT
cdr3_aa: CASSQPSNTQYF

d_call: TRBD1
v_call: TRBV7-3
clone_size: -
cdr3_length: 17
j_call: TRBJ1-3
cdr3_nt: TGTGCCAGCAGCTTATTGCCGGGACAGATCTCTGGAAACACCATATATTTT
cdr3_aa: CASSLLPGQISGNTIYF

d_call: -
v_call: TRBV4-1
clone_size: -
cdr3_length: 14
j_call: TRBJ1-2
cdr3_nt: TGCGCCAGCAGCCAAGCCCCTTATAACTATGGCTACACCTTC
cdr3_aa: CASSQAPYNYGYTF

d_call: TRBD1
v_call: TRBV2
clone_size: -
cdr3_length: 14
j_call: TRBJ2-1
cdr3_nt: TGTGCCAGCAGTGAGGACAGGGCCGTCAATGAGCAGTTCTTC
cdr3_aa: CASSEDRAVNEQFF

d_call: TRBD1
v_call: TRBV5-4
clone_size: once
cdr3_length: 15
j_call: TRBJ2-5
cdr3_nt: TGTGCCAGCAGCTTGAGAACAGGGGGCGGCGAGACCCAGTACTTC
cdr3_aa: CASSLRTGGGETQYF

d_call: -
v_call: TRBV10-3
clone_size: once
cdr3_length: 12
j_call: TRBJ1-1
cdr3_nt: TGTGCCTTCGGGTCCGGGAACACTGAAGCTTTCTTT
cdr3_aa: CAFGSGNTEAFF

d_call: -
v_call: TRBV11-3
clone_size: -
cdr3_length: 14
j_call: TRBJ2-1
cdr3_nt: TGTGCCAGCAGCTTAGATCCGCCCCCCAATGAGCAGTTCTTC
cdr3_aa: CASSLDPPPNEQFF

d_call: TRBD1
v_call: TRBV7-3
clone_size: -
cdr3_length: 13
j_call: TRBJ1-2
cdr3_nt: TGTGCCAGCAGCCCGGGACAGAACTATGGCTACACCTTC
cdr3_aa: CASSPGQNYGYTF

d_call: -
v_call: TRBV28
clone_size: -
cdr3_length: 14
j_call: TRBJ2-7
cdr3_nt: TGTGCCAGCAGTATTCCCGGGGCTTCCTACGAGCAGTACTTC
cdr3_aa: CASSIPGASYEQYF

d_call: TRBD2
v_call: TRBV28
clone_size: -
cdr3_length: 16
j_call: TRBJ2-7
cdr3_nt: TGTGCCAGCAGTTCCCCTACTAGCGGGGCGACCTACGAGCAGTACTTC
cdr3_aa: CASSSPTSGATYEQYF

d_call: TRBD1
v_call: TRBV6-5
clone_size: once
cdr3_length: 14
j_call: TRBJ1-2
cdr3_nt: TGTGCCAGCAGGCGACAGGGGGCAGACTATGGCTACACCTTC
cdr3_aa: CASRRQGADYGYTF

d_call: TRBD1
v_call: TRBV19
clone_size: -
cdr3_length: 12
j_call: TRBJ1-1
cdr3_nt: TGTGCCACCCGACAGGGGACACTTGAAGCTTTCTTT
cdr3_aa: CATRQGTLEAFF

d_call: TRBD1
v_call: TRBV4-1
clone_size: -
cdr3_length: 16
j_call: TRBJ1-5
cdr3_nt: TGCGCCAGCAGCCAAGAGGTCGGTCAGGGGGGCCAGCCCCAGCATTTT
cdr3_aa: CASSQEVGQGGQPQHF

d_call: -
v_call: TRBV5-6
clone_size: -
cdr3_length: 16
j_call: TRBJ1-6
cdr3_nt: TGTGCCAGCAGCTTGGATCAGTGGGGGAGATGGTCACCCCTCCACTTT
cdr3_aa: CASSLDQWGRWSPLHF

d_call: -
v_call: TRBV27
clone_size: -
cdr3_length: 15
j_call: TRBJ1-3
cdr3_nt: TGTGCCAGCAGTTTACTCAGGGGCGCTGGAAACACCATATATTTT
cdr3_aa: CASSLLRGAGNTIYF